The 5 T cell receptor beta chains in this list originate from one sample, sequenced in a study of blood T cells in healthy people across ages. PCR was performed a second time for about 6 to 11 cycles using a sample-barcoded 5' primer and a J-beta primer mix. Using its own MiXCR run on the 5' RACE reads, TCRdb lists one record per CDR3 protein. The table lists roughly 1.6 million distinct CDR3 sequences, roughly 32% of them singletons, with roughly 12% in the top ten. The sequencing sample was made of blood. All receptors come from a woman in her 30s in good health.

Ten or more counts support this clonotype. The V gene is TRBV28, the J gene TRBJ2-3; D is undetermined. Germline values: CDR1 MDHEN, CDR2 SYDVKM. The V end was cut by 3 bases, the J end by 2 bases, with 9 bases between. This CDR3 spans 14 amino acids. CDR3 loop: CASSFRANTDTQYF. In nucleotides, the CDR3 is TGTGCCAGCAGTTTCAGAGCTAACACAGATACGCAGTATTTT.

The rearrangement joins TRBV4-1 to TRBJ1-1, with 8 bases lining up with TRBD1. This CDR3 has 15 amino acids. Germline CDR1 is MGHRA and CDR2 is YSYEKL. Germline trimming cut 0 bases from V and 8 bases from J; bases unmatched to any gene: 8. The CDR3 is CASSQEGYGTGEAFF. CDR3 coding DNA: TGCGCCAGCAGCCAAGAGGGGTATGGGACAGGCGAAGCTTTCTTT.

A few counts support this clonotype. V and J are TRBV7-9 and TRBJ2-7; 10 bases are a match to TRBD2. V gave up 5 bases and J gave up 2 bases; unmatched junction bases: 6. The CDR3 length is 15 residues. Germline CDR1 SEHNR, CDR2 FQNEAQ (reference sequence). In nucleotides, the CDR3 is TGTGCCAGCAGCCAAACTAGCGGGAAGACCTACGAGCAGTACTTC. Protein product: CASSQTSGKTYEQYF. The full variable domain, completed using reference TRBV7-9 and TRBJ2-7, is DTGVSQNPRHKITKRGQNVTFRCDPISEHNRLYWYRQTLGQGPEFLTYFQNEAQLEKSRLLSDRFSAERPKGSFSTLEIQRTEQGDSAMYLCASSQTSGKTYEQYFGPGTRLTVT.

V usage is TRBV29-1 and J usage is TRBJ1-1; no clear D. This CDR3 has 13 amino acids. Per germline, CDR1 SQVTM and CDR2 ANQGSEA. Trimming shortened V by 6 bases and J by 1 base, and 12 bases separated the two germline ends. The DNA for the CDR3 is TGCAGCGTGACTTTAGACAAGAACACTGAAGCTTTCTTT. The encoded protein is CSVTLDKNTEAFF.

The CDR3 is CASSRRVNTEAFF. The CDR3 DNA reads as TGTGCCAGCAGTCGCAGGGTGAACACTGAAGCTTTCTTT. The V and J genes are TRBV12-3 or TRBV12-4 and TRBJ1-1, with D maybe TRBD1 (5 bases). This CDR3 is 13 amino acids long. V was clipped by 5 bases and J by 0 bases, with 7 bases between them.